A selection of T cell receptor beta chains follows, all from one sample in a study of blood T cell repertoires in COVID-19. Some clones are missing from TCRdb's copy, which holds only in-frame ones; the method was immunoSEQ multiplex PCR. The sample has 250,000 to 300,000 clones; roughly 85% are singletons. Source material: peripheral blood. These receptors all come from a man aged 50 to 60 with active or convalescent COVID-19. Each CDR3 is given without its conserved first and last residue. The order of the fields is clone size, V gene, CDR3 protein. Clone size appears in some rows only: once, few, many, or a class for an expanded clone.

.	TRBV7-3	ASSLQTATNEQF
once	TRBV2	ASSEEQGAEAF
.	TRBV29-1	SVGLAGGYT
once	TRBV27	ASSWWRESHNEQF
.	TRBV5-6	ASSSIRRGNSPLH
.	TRBV28	ASSLGLAGGETQY
.	TRBV29-1	SVAGTSGSSTDTQY
.	TRBV6-2/TRBV6-3	ASSYPATGRSEAF
.	TRBV19	ASSIGGVIGGYT
.	TRBV2	ASRGGANYGYT
.	TRBV3-1/TRBV3-2	ASSQGELVIWNEQF